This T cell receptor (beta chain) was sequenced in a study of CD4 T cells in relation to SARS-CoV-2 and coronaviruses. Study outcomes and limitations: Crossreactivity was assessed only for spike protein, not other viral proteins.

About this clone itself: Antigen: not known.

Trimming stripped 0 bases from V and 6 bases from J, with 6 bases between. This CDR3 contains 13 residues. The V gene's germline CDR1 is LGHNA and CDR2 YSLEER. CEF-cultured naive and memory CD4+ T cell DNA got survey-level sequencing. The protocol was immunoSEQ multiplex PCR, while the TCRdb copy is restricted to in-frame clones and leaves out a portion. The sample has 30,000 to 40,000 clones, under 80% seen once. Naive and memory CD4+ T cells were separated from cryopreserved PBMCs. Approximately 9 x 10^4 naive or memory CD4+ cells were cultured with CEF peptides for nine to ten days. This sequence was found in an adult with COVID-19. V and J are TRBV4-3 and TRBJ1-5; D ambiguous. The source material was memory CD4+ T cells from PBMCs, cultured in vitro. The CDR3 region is CASSQDYSQPQHF. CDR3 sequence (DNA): TGCGCCAGCAGCCAAGATTATTCTCAGCCCCAGCATTTT.